Listed below are T cell receptor beta chains from one sample, sequenced in a study of blood T cell repertoires in COVID-19. The protocol was immunoSEQ multiplex PCR, while the TCRdb copy is restricted to in-frame clones and leaves out a portion. The sample has around 83,000 clones; 70% to 90% are singletons. Sequencing used peripheral blood. The receptors derive from a man in his forties or fifties with active or convalescent COVID-19. Both conserved end residues are part of each CDR3. The D gene is left open where the match is weak. Clone size appears in some rows only: once, few, many, or a class for an expanded clone.

NA,TRBV5-6,TRBD1,TRBJ2-1,TGTGCCAGCAGCTACCGGGACAGGTCTTACAATGAGCAGTTCTTC,CASSYRDRSYNEQFF
NA,TRBV7-6,TRBD1,TRBJ1-1,TGTGCCAGCAGCTTAGAACAGGGGAGAAGGAACACTGAAGCTTTCTTT,CASSLEQGRRNTEAFF
NA,TRBV18,NA,TRBJ2-7,TGTGCCAGCTCACCGGTTAATAGCGGTGTGGACGAGCAGTACTTC,CASSPVNSGVDEQYF
NA,TRBV6-6,TRBD2,TRBJ2-7,TGTGCCAGCAGGCCCCTAGCGGAGATCTACGAGCAGTACTTC,CASRPLAEIYEQYF
NA,TRBV18,NA,TRBJ1-5,TGTGCCAGCTCACCATCGGGGAATAGGGCAGGGGGCAATCAGCCCCAGCATTTT,CASSPSGNRAGGNQPQHF
NA,TRBV5-5,NA,TRBJ2-7,TGTGCCAGCAGCTCGCATCGACAGAGCTCCTACGAGCAGTACTTC,CASSSHRQSSYEQYF
NA,TRBV12-5,NA,TRBJ2-7,TGTGCTAGTGCCCAGGGTGGCTCCTACGAGCAGTACTTC,CASAQGGSYEQYF
NA,TRBV5-4,TRBD2,TRBJ2-5,TGTGCCAGCAGCTTGGGACTAGCGGGGGTAGAGACCCAGTACTTC,CASSLGLAGVETQYF
NA,TRBV30,NA,TRBJ2-5,TGTGCCTGGAGTGAGAGGGCTACCCAGTACTTC,CAWSERATQYF
NA,TRBV10-3,NA,TRBJ2-7,TGTGCCATCAGGGCCCCGGCAGGCTACGAGCAGTACTTC,CAIRAPAGYEQYF
NA,TRBV29-1,NA,TRBJ1-3,TGCAGCGTTAAAGGGCTGGAGGGGCCTGGAAACACCATATATTTT,CSVKGLEGPGNTIYF
once,TRBV5-1,NA,TRBJ2-5,TGCGCCAGCAGCTTAGGTGAGGCCCAGCACGAGACCCAGTACTTC,CASSLGEAQHETQYF
NA,TRBV30,TRBD1,TRBJ2-1,TGTGCCTGGAGTGTAACAGGGGTCCATGAGCAGTTCTTC,CAWSVTGVHEQFF
NA,TRBV11-3,TRBD1,TRBJ2-3,TGTGCCAGCAGCTTAGCCGGGACAGGGGGCGATACGCAGTATTTT,CASSLAGTGGDTQYF
many,TRBV5-4,TRBD1,TRBJ1-4,TGTGCCAGCAGCCAGGACAGGGGGACGGCTAATGAAAAACTGTTTTTT,CASSQDRGTANEKLFF
NA,TRBV15,TRBD1,TRBJ1-6,TGTGCCACCAGCAAAACAGGGGGTAATTCACCCCTCCACTTT,CATSKTGGNSPLHF
once,TRBV5-1,TRBD1,TRBJ2-7,TGCGCCAGCAGCTTGCGTTTGGGTCGAGGACAGGTAACCTACGAGCAGTACTTC,CASSLRLGRGQVTYEQYF
NA,TRBV11-2,NA,TRBJ1-2,TGTGCCAGCAGCAAAGAATCGGGGATTTGGGGCACCTTC,CASSKESGIWGTF
NA,TRBV5-1,TRBD1,TRBJ1-5,TGCGCCAGCAGCCCGGGACAGGGCCGGCAGCCCCAGCATTTT,CASSPGQGRQPQHF
NA,TRBV21-1,NA,TRBJ2-1,TGTGCCAGCAGCAAAAGGTCCCAGACTAGCGGGAGTGAAAATGAGCAGTTCTTC,CASSKRSQTSGSENEQFF
NA,TRBV20-1,NA,TRBJ1-4,TGCAGTGCTAGCCCGTATGAAAAACTGTTTTTT,CSASPYEKLFF
NA,TRBV11-2,TRBD1,TRBJ2-2,TGTGCCACCATCAACAGGGGGCGCGTCACCGGGGAGCTGTTTTTT,CATINRGRVTGELFF
NA,TRBV7-9,TRBD2,TRBJ2-1,TGTGCCAGCAGCTCCCCGGGACTAGTATCCAATGAGCAGTTCTTC,CASSSPGLVSNEQFF
once,TRBV5-1,NA,TRBJ2-6,TGCGCCAGCAGCCTGGGGGGCGCGGTGGCCAACGTCCTGACTTTC,CASSLGGAVANVLTF
NA,TRBV2,TRBD1,TRBJ1-5,TGTGCCAGCAGTAGGAGACAGGGCCCGGGCCGCATCAATCAGCCCCAGCATTTT,CASSRRQGPGRINQPQHF
NA,TRBV5-8,NA,TRBJ1-5,TGTGCCAGCAGCTTCAGGGATCAGCCCCAGCATTTT,CASSFRDQPQHF
NA,TRBV6-1,TRBD2,TRBJ2-3,TGTGCCAGCAGTGAATTTGCGGGAGGTGCAGATACGCAGTATTTT,CASSEFAGGADTQYF
few,TRBV7-2,NA,TRBJ2-7,TGTGCCAGCAGCTTAGGTGGACATATCTACGAGCAGTACTTC,CASSLGGHIYEQYF
NA,TRBV24-1,NA,TRBJ2-1,TGTGCCACCAGTGATTCGGACAGGACTAACTACAATGAGCAGTTCTTC,CATSDSDRTNYNEQFF
once,TRBV18,TRBD1,TRBJ2-7,TGTGCCAGCTCACCAAGACAGGGGGAGTACGAGCAGTACTTC,CASSPRQGEYEQYF
NA,TRBV29-1,NA,TRBJ1-3,TGCAGCGTTGTGAAGGGGGTAGGGGGAAACACCATATATTTT,CSVVKGVGGNTIYF
NA,TRBV19,TRBD1,TRBJ1-1,TGTGCCAGTAGAGTCGGGACAGGGCGGAACACTGAAGCTTTCTTT,CASRVGTGRNTEAFF
once,TRBV25-1,NA,TRBJ1-4,TGTGCCAGCAGTGAATCTGGGTTGGAGGGTGAAAAACTGTTTTTT,CASSESGLEGEKLFF
NA,TRBV5-6,TRBD1,TRBJ1-2,TGTGCCAGCAGCCTTGACAGGGACCTCTATGGCTACACCTTC,CASSLDRDLYGYTF
NA,TRBV28,NA,TRBJ1-4,TGTGCCAGCAGAGTACAGCGGGTTAATGAAAAACTGTTTTTT,CASRVQRVNEKLFF
NA,TRBV10-3,TRBD1,TRBJ2-1,TGTGCCATCAGTCTGGACAGGGAGCTAAACAATGAGCAGTTCTTC,CAISLDRELNNEQFF
NA,TRBV5-1,NA,TRBJ2-3,TGCGCCAGCAGCATACAGGGTAGGGGTTCTGATACGCAGTATTTT,CASSIQGRGSDTQYF
NA,TRBV6-1,NA,TRBJ2-2,TGTGCCAGCAGTGAAGTTCCGTTTGTCGCGAACACCGGGGAGCTGTTTTTT,CASSEVPFVANTGELFF
NA,TRBV6-5,NA,TRBJ2-7,TGTGCCAGCTTTACTAGCAGTTACGAGCAGTACTTC,CASFTSSYEQYF
NA,TRBV19,NA,TRBJ2-2,TGTGCCAGTAGTATCCAGGGAAGCATAGGGGAGCTGTTTTTT,CASSIQGSIGELFF
NA,TRBV29-1,NA,TRBJ2-3,TGCAGCGTTCTCTCCAGCGGGCGCACAGATACGCAGTATTTT,CSVLSSGRTDTQYF
NA,TRBV5-4,NA,TRBJ1-2,TGTGCCAGCAGCTTGGACGGGAATGGCTACACCTTC,CASSLDGNGYTF
NA,TRBV27,TRBD1,TRBJ1-6,TGTGCCAGCAGTCCAGGGACAGGGAATCGTGGTAATTCACCCCTCCACTTT,CASSPGTGNRGNSPLHF
NA,TRBV19,NA,TRBJ1-1,TGTGCCAGTAGGAGGACAGACCAAGGGGAAGCTTTCTTT,CASRRTDQGEAFF
NA,TRBV23-1,NA,TRBJ1-4,TGCGCCAGCAGTCAATCTTCAGCAACTAATGAAAAACTGTTTTTT,CASSQSSATNEKLFF
NA,TRBV24-1,NA,TRBJ2-4,TGTGCCACCAGTGCTGGAGGACGAACAGCCAAAAACATTCAGTACTTC,CATSAGGRTAKNIQYF
NA,TRBV4-1,NA,TRBJ2-7,TGCGCCAGCAGCCAAAGGCAGGGACAAGGACCCTACGAGCAGTACTTC,CASSQRQGQGPYEQYF
NA,TRBV5-4,TRBD2,TRBJ2-7,TGTGCCAGCAGCGGGCCCGGGACTAGCGGGAGTATTGCATCGCACGAGCAGTACTTC,CASSGPGTSGSIASHEQYF
many,TRBV9,NA,TRBJ2-7,TGTGCCAGCAGCCCAGAGGGCACCGCGGGTGAGCAGTACTTC,CASSPEGTAGEQYF
NA,TRBV28,NA,TRBJ2-1,TGTGCCAGCAGTTTCCCCGACCGTTCGGGGGAGCAGTTCTTC,CASSFPDRSGEQFF
NA,TRBV11-3,NA,TRBJ2-3,TGTGCCAGCAGCGATAGGGGGGGTACGCAGTATTTT,CASSDRGGTQYF
NA,TRBV6-2/TRBV6-3,TRBD1,TRBJ1-5,TGTGCCAGCAGTTTCGGGCAGGGGGCGGGTCAGCCCCAGCATTTT,CASSFGQGAGQPQHF
NA,TRBV30,TRBD2,TRBJ2-5,TGTGCCTGGGGGGGGACTAGCGGGGAGAGGGCCCAGTACTTC,CAWGGTSGERAQYF
few,TRBV10-3,TRBD1,TRBJ1-2,TGTGCCATCAAACCCAGGCCGGGACAGGGGACCGTCTATGGCTACACCTTC,CAIKPRPGQGTVYGYTF
NA,TRBV28,NA,TRBJ2-7,TGTGCCAGCAGAGTTAGCTCCTACGAGCAGTACTTC,CASRVSSYEQYF
NA,TRBV7-2,TRBD1,TRBJ1-5,TGTGCCAGCAGCCCAACAGGGGGCAATCAGCCCCAGCATTTT,CASSPTGGNQPQHF
NA,TRBV19,TRBD1,TRBJ1-5,TGTGCCAGTAGTAAAACAGGGGAACAGCCCCAGCATTTT,CASSKTGEQPQHF